This T cell receptor (beta chain) came from a study of cytomegalovirus exposure and HLA in healthy donors. General study points: Further analysis, carried out later, found HLA-associated TCR beta chains more clonally expanded than equally common other chains.

Details on this clone: Its target is unknown.

V was cut by 6 bases and J by 8 bases, with 19 bases left in between. Germline CDR1 reads MDHEN; CDR2 reads SYDVKM. CDR3 length equals 14 residues. The PCR contained 60 Vbeta and 13 Jbeta primers. Data came from immunoSEQ multiplex PCR; TCRdb stores just in-frame clones and leaves some out. In the table there are more than 130,000 clones, 70% to 80% of which are singletons. Material: PBMCs. The rearrangement uses TRBV28 and TRBJ1-2; D gene uncertain. The TCR originated in a male donor in good health and CMV-seronegative. Here the CDR3 reads CASRKTSSLGGYTF. Written as DNA, the CDR3 is TGTGCCAGCAGAAAAACCTCTTCCCTGGGCGGCTACACCTTC.